This entry lists 22 T cell receptor beta chains sequenced from one sample in a study of metastatic and nonmetastatic thyroid tumors. Before thyroid surgery, none of the patients had received any treatment. TCRdb recomputed clones from the PCR reads via MiXCR. This table has roughly 8,000 clones, roughly 33% appearing once. Sequenced: tumor tissue. All receptors derive from a female donor with papillary thyroid cancer or a benign thyroid nodule (not recorded which). Some clones in this sample may be carry-over from other donors' samples.

The chain couples TRBV5-5 to TRBJ2-7; 8 bases are a match to TRBD1. Losses at the gene ends were 6 bases for V and 6 bases for J; bases not matched to a gene: 11. CDR3 size: 14 residues. Germline CDR1 reads SGHKS; CDR2 reads YYEKEE (reference sequence). CDR3 coding DNA: TGTGCCAGCATCTTTGAGGGACAGGTCCTCGAGCAGTACTTC. Protein: CASIFEGQVLEQYF. The full variable domain, with the rest looked up from reference TRBV5-5 and TRBJ2-7, is DAGVTQSPTHLIKTRGQQVTLRCSPISGHKSVSWYQQVLGQGPQFIFQYYEKEERGRGNFPDRFSARQFPNYSSELNVNALLLGDSALYLCASIFEGQVLEQYFGPGTRLTVT.

This clone appeared a few times. The chain links TRBV28 to TRBJ1-5; no firm D call. CDR1 is MDHEN, CDR2 SYDVKM, per germline. There are 13 residues in the CDR3. Trimming cost V 3 bases and J 6 bases, with 9 bases left between them. The CDR3 sequence: CASSFLGFQPQHF. In DNA, the CDR3 is TGTGCCAGCAGTTTTCTGGGGTTTCAGCCCCAGCATTTT.

By proportion, this clone is medium-sized. Other DNA variants within this sample encode the same CDR3. This rearrangement joins TRBV4-2 to TRBJ2-5; a possible D gene is TRBD2 (6 bases). This CDR3 region has 14 residues. Germline CDR1 is LGHNA and CDR2 is YNFKEQ. The V end was cut by 0 bases, the J end by 9 bases, with 14 bases between. The DNA for the CDR3 is TGTGCCAGCAGCCAAGAGGCCTCTAGCGAGGCCCAGTACTTC. Its translation is CASSQEASSEAQYF.

The chain combines TRBV28 with TRBJ1-1, with 8 nucleotides matching TRBD1. The V segment lost 5 bases and the J segment 5 bases; nucleotides outside the gene matches: 13. The CDR3 is made up of 16 amino acids. Germline loops: CDR1 MDHEN, CDR2 SYDVKM. Here the CDR3 DNA reads TGTGCCAGCAGTAGCGGACAGGGAGGTTTTTGGACTGAAGCTTTCTTT. This gives the protein CASSSGQGGFWTEAFF.

This clone ranks as medium-sized. The chain has TRBV20-1 and TRBJ2-7, with a weak D call TRBD1 (6 bases). Per germline, CDR1 DFQATT and CDR2 SNEGSKA (reference sequence). V was cut by 0 bases and J by 5 bases, with 11 bases left in between. CDR3 length equals 13 residues. The CDR3 here is CSARESGVHEQYF. DNA of the CDR3: TGCAGTGCTAGAGAATCAGGGGTACACGAGCAGTACTTC.

The gene calls are TRBV5-1 and TRBJ2-1; D is undetermined. The CDR3 contains 15 residues. The V gene's germline CDR1 is SGHRS and CDR2 YFSETQ. In DNA form, the CDR3 reads TGCGCGATCAGCTTGGAAGACCCCTCCTACAATGAGCAGTTCTTC. Protein sequence: CAISLEDPSYNEQFF.

Within the sample, this clone is medium-sized. J is TRBJ2-7 and V is TRBV18; 9 bases fit TRBD2. V shed 0 bases, J shed 3 bases, and the junction held 6 bases outside the gene matches. The CDR3 totals 16 residues. The germline V gene has CDR1 KGHSH and CDR2 LQKENI. This CDR3 reads CASSPPGSGSIYEQYF. DNA of the CDR3: TGTGCCAGCTCACCACCGGGTAGCGGGAGTATCTACGAGCAGTACTTC.

The chain links TRBV5-1 to TRBJ2-3, with D perhaps assigned TRBD1 or TRBD2 (5 bases each). Trimming pared 3 bases from V and 0 bases from J, leaving 8 bases between. The length of the CDR3 is 14 residues. CDR1 is SGHRS, CDR2 YFSETQ, per germline. The CDR3 region has the DNA TGCGCCAGCAGCTCCGGGGACAGCACAGATACGCAGTATTTT. Encoded protein: CASSSGDSTDTQYF.

Concerning this clone: Given a much more abundant clone one base away, this may be a read error. The V gene is TRBV5-1, the J gene TRBJ2-5; 11 nucleotides match TRBD2. Germline V lookup: CDR1 SGHRS, CDR2 YFSETQ. The CDR3 runs to 16 residues. The CDR3 protein is CTSSSLAGGIQETQYF. CDR3 in DNA: TGCACCAGCAGCTCCTTAGCGGGAGGGATCCAAGAGACCCAGTACTTC.

This clone showed up many times. The chain links TRBV7-9 to TRBJ2-2; TRBD2 might be the D (5 bases). Germline lookup yields CDR1 SEHNR and CDR2 FQNEAQ (reference sequence). Deletions cut 3 bases from V and 7 bases from J, with 9 bases between. The CDR3 extends over 13 amino acids. The DNA of the CDR3 is TGTGCCAGCAGCTTTCTTAGCGACGGGGAGCTGTTTTTT. Amino acids: CASSFLSDGELFF.

In its sample, this clone was seen many times. A much larger clone lies a single base off, so this may be a read error. The chain has TRBV20-1 and TRBJ2-6; D is unclear. Germline values: CDR1 DFQATT, CDR2 SNEGSKA (reference sequence). The CDR3 has 15 amino acids. CDR3 DNA sequence: TGCAGTGCTAGAGTCCCCGGCTCTGGGTCCAACGTCCTGACTTTC. Translated: CSARVPGSGSNVLTF.

By share, this clone counts as medium-sized. CDR3 in DNA: TGTGCCAGCAGTTTCCCGACTAGCGGGGGAAGGGAAGAGACCCAGTACTTC. Translated: CASSFPTSGGREETQYF. The chain couples TRBV27 to TRBJ2-5; 12 bases agree with TRBD2. The CDR3 length is 17 residues. Germline lookup yields CDR1 MNHEY and CDR2 SMNVEV (reference sequence). The ends lost 3 bases at V and 3 bases at J; junction bases unmatched: 8.

This clone was observed a few times. This chain connects TRBV6-1 to TRBJ1-2, with TRBD1 matching 11 bases. The V gene end was trimmed by 4 bases and the J gene end by 7 bases; junction bases not matched to a gene: 8. CDR3 length: 15 residues. The germline V gene has CDR1 MNHNS and CDR2 SASEGT. CDR3 protein: CASSAGTGGGGGYTF. The CDR3 DNA follows: TGTGCCAGCAGTGCCGGGACAGGGGGAGGGGGTGGCTACACCTTC.

This clone was observed at least ten times. In DNA, the CDR3 is TGTGCCAGCAGCTCCATCTCCCCCCCAGATACGCAGTATTTT. Its translation: CASSSISPPDTQYF. This chain connects TRBV7-3 to TRBJ2-3; D is unresolved. The V end lost 4 bases, the J end lost 4 bases, and 12 bases lay between the germline ends. CDR1 and CDR2 from the germline V gene are SGHTA and FQGTGA. The CDR3 sequence is 14 residues long.

Judged by abundance, this clone is medium-sized. The chain has TRBV4-2 and TRBJ2-3; 10 bases line up with TRBD2. Germline-derived CDR1 and CDR2 are LGHNA and YNFKEQ. V was clipped by 0 bases and J by 0 bases; unmatched bases: 9. The CDR3 runs to 19 residues. The CDR3 loop reads CASSQDWTSGGGSTDTQYF. The CDR3 nucleotides read TGTGCCAGCAGCCAAGACTGGACTAGCGGAGGAGGAAGCACAGATACGCAGTATTTT.

Only a few counts were recorded for this clone. This chain links TRBV12-3 or TRBV12-4 with TRBJ1-5; a weak D match, TRBD1 (6 bases). Trimming removed 1 base at V and 3 bases at J, with 13 bases between. The CDR3 is made up of 16 amino acids. In DNA form, the CDR3 reads TGTGCCAGCAGTTTAGGAGGGGGAATATTCAATCAGCCCCAGCATTTT. Translating it yields CASSLGGGIFNQPQHF.

This clone was seen many times. The rearrangement joins TRBV9 to TRBJ1-4; D is ambiguous. The length of the CDR3 is 14 residues. Per the germline V gene, CDR1 is SGDLS and CDR2 is YYNGEE. Deletions cut 0 bases from V and 0 bases from J, with 3 bases between. The CDR3, as DNA: TGTGCCAGCAGCGTAGGGACAACTAATGAAAAACTGTTTTTT. The encoded protein is CASSVGTTNEKLFF.

Judged by abundance, this clone is medium-sized. J is TRBJ2-2 and V is TRBV5-1; D may correspond to TRBD1 or TRBD2 (5 bases each). With 3 bases removed from V and 9 bases from J, the gap between germline ends came to 24 bases. The CDR3 has 17 amino acids. Germline lookup yields CDR1 SGHRS and CDR2 YFSETQ. In DNA, the CDR3 is TGCGCCAGCAGCTCTCCCCAGGGCCTACGGGGTTCCCGGGAGCTGTTTTTT. It yields the protein CASSSPQGLRGSRELFF.

The chain couples TRBV30 to TRBJ1-5; tentative D call: TRBD1 (5 bases). V was clipped by 2 bases and J by 11 bases, with 19 bases between them. CDR3 length: 14 residues. In germline, CDR1 is GTSNPN, CDR2 SVGIG (reference sequence). CDR3 sequence reads: CAWSRDGIGGSQHF. CDR3 nucleotide sequence: TGTGCCTGGAGTCGGGACGGTATTGGTGGGTCCCAGCATTTT.

In its sample, this clone was seen a few times. The rearrangement uses TRBV6-2 or TRBV6-3 and TRBJ2-7; D possibly corresponds to TRBD2 (6 bases). Trimming shortened V by 4 bases and J by 3 bases, and 13 bases separated the two germline ends. The CDR3 extends over 14 amino acids. CDR1 is MNHEY, CDR2 SVGEGT, per germline. The CDR3 coding sequence is TGTGCCAGCAGTTGGACTATCGGGAGCTACGAGCAGTACTTC. This translates into CASSWTIGSYEQYF.

Many counts were recorded for this clone. The genes are TRBV20-1 and TRBJ2-5, with 7 bases that match TRBD2. The V gene end was trimmed by 6 bases and the J gene end by 2 bases; junction bases not matched to a gene: 15. This CDR3 has 16 amino acids. Germline assignment: CDR1 DFQATT and CDR2 SNEGSKA (reference sequence). The CDR3 region has the DNA TGCAGTGCCCCCGGCCGCGTAGCGGGTCTTCAAGAGACCCAGTACTTC. This translates into CSAPGRVAGLQETQYF.

This clone has only a few counts. The V call is TRBV11-2, the J call TRBJ2-1; TRBD2 matches 7 bases. The CDR3 sequence is 15 residues long. In germline, CDR1 is SGHAT, CDR2 FQNNGV. V trimming: 4 bases; J trimming: 6 bases; junction bases outside the gene matches: 9. The CDR3 here is CASSSVGGRVNEQFF. CDR3 nucleotide sequence: TGTGCCAGCAGCTCAGTGGGCGGGAGAGTCAATGAGCAGTTCTTC.